This entry lists 3 T cell receptor beta chains sequenced from one sample in a study of blood T cell repertoires in COVID-19. Clones were read by immunoSEQ multiplex PCR, and TCRdb kept only the in-frame ones, dropping some. The sample comprises about 210,000 clones, approximately 78% of which are singletons, and about an eighth rests with the top ten. The sample consisted of peripheral blood. The receptors were sampled from a woman in her thirties or forties with acute or convalescent COVID-19.

CDR3 bases: TGCAGCGTTGAAGAGGGACAGGGGGAGCAGTTCTTC. It is translated as CSVEEGQGEQFF. The J gene is TRBJ2-1, the V gene TRBV29-1; 10 positions agree with TRBD1. Germline loops: CDR1 SQVTM, CDR2 ANQGSEA. V shed 0 bases and J 10 bases; nucleotides not matched to a gene: 0. CDR3 length equals 12 residues.

The chain links TRBV11-3 to TRBJ2-7, with 8 bases fitting TRBD2. V lost 5 bases, J lost 6 bases, and 6 bases stayed unmatched. The CDR3 length is 13 residues. Germline V CDR1 and CDR2: SGHNT, YENEEA. The chain's CDR3 is CASSRGLVSEQYF. The CDR3 DNA reads TGTGCCAGCAGCAGGGGACTAGTAAGCGAGCAGTACTTC.

V and J are TRBV3-1 (or the pseudogene TRBV3-2) and TRBJ2-5; 9 bases align to TRBD2. Germline trimming cut 0 bases from V and 3 bases from J; bases unmatched to any gene: 8. CDR1 is LGHDT, CDR2 YNNKEL, per germline (reference sequence). This CDR3 has 17 residues. Written as DNA, the CDR3 is TGTGCCAGCAGCCAAGATATCCAGCGGGAGGACGAAGAGACCCAGTACTTC. Translated, it gives CASSQDIQREDEETQYF.